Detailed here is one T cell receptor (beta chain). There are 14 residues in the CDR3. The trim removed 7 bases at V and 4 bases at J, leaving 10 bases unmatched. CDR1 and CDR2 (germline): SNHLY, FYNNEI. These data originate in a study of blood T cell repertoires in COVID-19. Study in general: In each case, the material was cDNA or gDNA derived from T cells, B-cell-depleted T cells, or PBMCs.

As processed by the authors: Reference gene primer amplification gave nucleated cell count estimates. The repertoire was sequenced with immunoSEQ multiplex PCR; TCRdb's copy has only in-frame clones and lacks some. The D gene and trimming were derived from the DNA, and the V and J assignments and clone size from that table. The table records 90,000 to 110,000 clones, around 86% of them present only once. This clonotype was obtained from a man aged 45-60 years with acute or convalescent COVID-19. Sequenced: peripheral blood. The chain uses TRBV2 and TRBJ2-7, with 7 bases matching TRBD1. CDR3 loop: CASTTGSAAYEQYF. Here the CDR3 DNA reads TGTGCCAGCACGACAGGGAGTGCGGCTTACGAGCAGTACTTC.